The present T cell receptor beta chain was sequenced within a study of early T cells in non-severe SARS-CoV-2 infection. Background on the study: Sequencing of bulk RNA from unsorted whole blood was done, without chain pairing. The study, taken as a whole, reports: VDJdb matching, biased toward anti-spike CD8 responses, missed private and CD4 specificities.

Each single cDNA molecule received a unique molecular identifier. Using its own MiXCR run on the 5' RACE reads, TCRdb lists one record per CDR3 protein. Of fewer than 120,000 distinct CDR3 sequences in the sample, roughly an eighth were seen once. Details on this clonotype: Its cognate antigen is unknown.

V shed 4 bases, J shed 2 bases, and the junction held 5 bases outside the gene matches. Germline assignment: CDR1 SEHNR and CDR2 FQNEAQ (reference sequence). The CDR3 loop spans 15 amino acids. The receptor was isolated from an adult who was a healthcare worker with PCR-confirmed SARS-CoV-2 infection or an uninfected control (not recorded which). The material was whole blood, obtained at baseline. V usage is TRBV7-9 and J usage is TRBJ2-1, with 7 bases fitting TRBD1. The CDR3 nucleotides are TGTGCCAGCAGCTCCAGACAGGGCACCTACAATGAGCAGTTCTTC. Protein product: CASSSRQGTYNEQFF.